This TCR beta chain appears in the sequencing data of a study of shared clonotypes between healthy human individuals (dated by TCRdb to about 2020). As for the study more broadly: Two women and a few men aged 18 to 49 years were included in the cohort. For each donor, three plates each were used for CD4 naive and CD4 memory, two plates were used for CD8 naive, and one plate was used for CD8 memory. Blood TCR repertoires of roughly five healthy adults were deeply sequenced to estimate repertoire size and the extent of clonotype sharing between individuals. To increase sequencing depth and limit assay-specific biases, TCR repertoire library preparation and sequencing were carried out by different laboratories using diverse techniques. Between about 0.94 and 10 billion PBMCs per donor were obtained by leukapheresis. Here is what the overall study found, with its caveats: Naive subsets generally had larger estimated clonotype richness than memory subsets. Only blood was sampled, and tissue TCR repertoires likely differ from those in blood. The small number of donors limited the genetic and exposure-history diversity represented. When several donors were compared, the shared fraction of clonotypes was 5% to 6.5% for naive CD4, 3% to 4% for naive CD8, roughly 2.5% for memory CD4, and roughly 0.43% for memory CD8. Rarefaction of sorted-subset datasets indicated incomplete sequencing despite the large sequencing depth. Higher generation probabilities were observed for clonotypes shared by all four sorted-subset donors than for non-shared clonotypes. Based on pairwise subsampling, the degree of clonotype sharing among donors was expected to be affected by sequencing depth.

TCR CDR3 regions were amplified from genomic DNA by multiplex PCR using the deep immunoSEQ assay. Extracted genomic DNA from each cell subset was distributed evenly across all wells of several immunoSEQ 96-well plates, and each plate was treated as a replicate. Each replicate PCR for sorted subsets received about 200 ng genomic DNA, equal to about 30,000 T cell genomes. Purified libraries were quantified with a Qubit 3.0 fluorometer, sized on a Bioanalyzer 2100, and re-quantified with the KAPA Library Quantification kit. Every immunoSEQ 96-well plate was sequenced on a dedicated single-read 150-cycle Illumina NextSeq 550 flow cell. The published analysis was carried out like this. Because the immunoSEQ output held only junctional sequences and lacked quality scores, the filtering could not match the filtering applied to full-length reads. To assign V/J genes and CDR3, sequences were annotated using PyIR, a Python wrapper for IgBLAST v1.9, with IMGT germline references. Reads were filtered out if the reads had weak V/J assignments (E-value above 1e-6), no CDR3, stop codons, out-of-frame junctions, or ambiguous translated residues. V3J clonotypes were defined by identical inferred V gene, J gene, and CDR3 amino acid sequence. Percentage overlap between repertoires was computed as shared unique clonotypes divided by the size of the smaller repertoire. Repertoire richness was assessed with RTK rarefaction, the Chao1 estimator, and Recon v2.1 estimates of unobserved clonotypes. OLGA was used to compute generation probabilities for all TCRbeta clonotypes that the gDNA method yielded from a handful of donors. TCRdb took over this immuneACCESS table, retaining in-frame rearrangements with V and J assigned. Such tables are incomplete; in checked studies, under half of the missing clones stem from an unresolved V gene, and the remainder is unexplained. D and trimming come from the DNA, and the V and J calls and clone size come from that table. The sample profile shows approximately 2.1 million clones; 85% to 95% of them were found once. Together, the top ten hold 0.39% of the sample.

Healthy HIV-negative adults with no recently reported acute infections or vaccinations were included as donors. Every donor was a Caucasian adult residing in Nashville, Tennessee, USA. CD4+ T cells were enriched by magnetic negative selection, after which naive cells were positively selected on CD45RA and the negative fraction was taken as the memory subset. Blood was obtained by leukapheresis, after which PBMCs were separated by Ficoll-Histopaque density gradient centrifugation and cryopreserved in liquid nitrogen vapor phase. Analytical flow cytometry was used to check the purity and quantity of each magnetically sorted T cell population. From each sorted fraction, genomic DNA was isolated and quantified by UV absorbance on a Nanodrop 2000c. The germline V gene gives CDR1 as MRHNA and CDR2 as SNTAGT. V loses 2 bases of germline sequence and J loses 6 bases, and the interval between the two ends is 14 bases. The CDR3 runs 15 residues from the cysteine to the phenylalanine. This entry keeps only the CDR3 DNA: 45 bases, framed from base 1.

As for this clone: What antigen it recognizes has not been identified. Base qualities are not at hand, and no much larger clone is one base apart.

The source material was naive CD4+ T cells from PBMCs. Read against the paper, the sample's cell subset or site label means: CD45RA+ positively selected. The chain joins TRBV6-4 to TRBJ2-1; a confident D gene designation cannot be given. The clonotype was recovered from a man aged 18 to 35 in good health. Some clones in this sample may be carry-over from other donors' samples. The nucleotide sequence reads as follows: TGTGCCAGCAGTGACAAGACCCGGGCAGGCAATGAGCAGTTCTTC. This is translated as CASSDKTRAGNEQFF.